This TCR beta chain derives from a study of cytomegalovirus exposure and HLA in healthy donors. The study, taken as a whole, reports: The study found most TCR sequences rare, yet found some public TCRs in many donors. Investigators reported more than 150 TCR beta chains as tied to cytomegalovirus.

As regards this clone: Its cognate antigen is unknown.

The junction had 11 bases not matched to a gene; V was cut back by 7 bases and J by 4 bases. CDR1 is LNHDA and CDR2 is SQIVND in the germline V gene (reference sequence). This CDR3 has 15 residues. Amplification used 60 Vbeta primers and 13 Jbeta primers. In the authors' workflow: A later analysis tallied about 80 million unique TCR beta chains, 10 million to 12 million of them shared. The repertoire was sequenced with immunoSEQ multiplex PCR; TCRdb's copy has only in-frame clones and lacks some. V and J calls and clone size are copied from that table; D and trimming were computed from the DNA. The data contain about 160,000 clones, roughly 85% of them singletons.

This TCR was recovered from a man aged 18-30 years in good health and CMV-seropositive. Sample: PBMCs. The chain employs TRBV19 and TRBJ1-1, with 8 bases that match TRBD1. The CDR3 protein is CASIPRPDRATEAFF. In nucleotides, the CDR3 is TGTGCCAGTATCCCAAGGCCGGACAGGGCCACTGAAGCTTTCTTT.